The clone carrying this T cell receptor delta chain is deemed medium-sized. Germline trimming cut 3 bases from V and 1 base from J; bases unmatched to any gene: 5. Germline CDR1 GEAIGNYY, CDR2 EKD. The CDR3 is made up of 18 amino acids. This record belongs to a study of gamma-delta chains in newborns, infants, children. On the study more broadly: Microbial exposure reportedly drives polyclonal innate γδ T cell expansion after birth.

TCRdb re-processed the reads using CATT. The sample has about 5,400 delta-chain clones; around 18% are singletons. Sequencing input: blood. The chain combines TRDV2 with TRDJ3; 10 positions match TRDD3. This TCR derives from a child who was a newborn, infant or young child, either healthy, febrile or measles-vaccinated (not recorded which). The CDR3 DNA is TGTGCCTGTGACCCCTGGGGGATAGGTTCCTGGGACACCCGACAGATGTTTTTC. It codes for CACDPWGIGSWDTRQMFF.